The 22 T cell receptor beta chains below all came from one sample that was sequenced in a study of blood T cell repertoires in COVID-19. Generated by immunoSEQ multiplex PCR, the TCRdb table keeps only in-frame clones and is missing some. Of 140,000 to 150,000 clones in the sample, around four fifths were seen once. Sample: peripheral blood. These receptors all come from a woman in her thirties or forties with active or convalescent COVID-19.

The chain employs TRBV6-5 and TRBJ1-2; D gene unclear. The CDR3 runs 15 residues. Trimming pared 0 bases from V and 2 bases from J, leaving 10 bases between. Germline CDR1 and CDR2: MNHEY and SVGAGI. CDR3: CASSYSGSTNYGYTF. CDR3 coding DNA: TGTGCCAGCAGTTACTCGGGCAGCACGAACTATGGCTACACCTTC.

The V call is TRBV19, the J call TRBJ1-3, with D unclear. V was pared by 9 bases and J by 4 bases, with 25 bases between. This CDR3 spans 17 amino acids. Per germline, CDR1 LNHDA and CDR2 SQIVND (reference sequence). CDR3 in DNA: TGTGCCAGCTCCTTCCCCCCCGGGTCGATAAAAGGAAACACCATATATTTT. This translates into CASSFPPGSIKGNTIYF.

This chain links TRBV27 with TRBJ2-7; 8 bases match TRBD1. This CDR3 has 16 residues. After removal of 2 bases from V and 2 bases from J, the junction contained 8 bases not matched to a gene. Germline V CDR1 and CDR2: MNHEY, SMNVEV (reference sequence). The CDR3: CASSLAPQGGTYEQYF. The CDR3 DNA reads as TGTGCCAGCAGTTTAGCCCCACAGGGGGGTACCTACGAGCAGTACTTC.

This chain links TRBV28 with TRBJ1-1; 10 bases align to TRBD1. The V and J ends lost 7 bases and 10 bases, in that order; junction bases with no gene match: 6. From germline, CDR1 is MDHEN and CDR2 SYDVKM. The CDR3 totals 12 residues. As DNA, the CDR3 is TGTGCCAGCAACCGGAGGGACAGGGGAGCTTTCTTT. Its translation: CASNRRDRGAFF.

The chain carries TRBV28 and TRBJ2-2; D is perhaps TRBD1 (6 bases). Trimming cost V 6 bases and J 1 base, with 15 bases left between them. The CDR3 has 16 residues. From germline, CDR1 is MDHEN and CDR2 SYDVKM. CDR3 nucleotides: TGTGCCAGCAGGCCCGCCCCGGGACAGAACACCGGGGAGCTGTTTTTT. This gives the protein CASRPAPGQNTGELFF.

The chain has TRBV11-2 and TRBJ1-2; 8 nucleotides match TRBD1. The trim removed 3 bases at V and 6 bases at J, leaving 6 bases unmatched. This CDR3 is built from 14 residues. Germline V gene data show CDR1 as SGHAT and CDR2 as FQNNGV. CDR3 DNA sequence: TGTGCCAGCAGCTTTGGACAGGGAGGCGATGGCTACACCTTC. Translation gives CASSFGQGGDGYTF. The complete variable domain, with remaining parts taken from reference TRBV11-2 and TRBJ1-2, reads EAGVAQSPRYKIIEKRQSVAFWCNPISGHATLYWYQQILGQGPKLLIQFQNNGVVDDSQLPKDRFSAERLKGVDSTLKIQPAKLEDSAVYLCASSFGQGGDGYTFGSGTRLTVV.

The rearrangement joins TRBV25-1 to TRBJ1-6; TRBD1 agrees at 11 bases. Per the germline V gene, CDR1 is MGHDK and CDR2 is SYGVNS. J was trimmed by 6 bases and V by 6 bases; bases with no gene match: 7. The CDR3 totals 16 residues. CDR3 loop: CASSAPGTGGNSPLHF. As DNA, the CDR3 is TGTGCCAGCAGCGCGCCGGGGACAGGGGGTAATTCACCCCTCCACTTT.

The gene calls are TRBV27 and TRBJ1-1; 9 bases fit TRBD1. Unmatched junction bases numbered 7, after V lost 5 bases and J lost 3 bases. Per the germline V gene, CDR1 is MNHEY and CDR2 is SMNVEV (reference sequence). The CDR3 consists of 15 residues. CDR3 protein: CASSISGTGHTEAFF. As DNA, the CDR3 is TGTGCCAGCAGTATTTCCGGGACAGGGCACACTGAAGCTTTCTTT.

This chain uses TRBV30 with TRBJ2-1, with TRBD1 matching 9 bases. The CDR3 has 14 amino acids. V shed 4 bases and J 11 bases; nucleotides not matched to a gene: 12. Germline V gene sequence: CDR1 GTSNPN, CDR2 SVGIG (reference sequence). CDR3 sequence reads: CAWTDQPTGGKQFF. CDR3 in DNA: TGTGCCTGGACTGATCAACCGACAGGGGGAAAGCAGTTCTTC.

This clone was detected only a few times. V gene TRBV24-1 combines with J gene TRBJ2-1; TRBD2 aligns across 9 bases. Germline loops: CDR1 KGHDR, CDR2 SFDVKD. V trimming: 5 bases; J trimming: 2 bases; junction bases outside the gene matches: 6. CDR3 length: 16 residues. The CDR3 spells CATSVSGGRAYNEQFF. The DNA of the CDR3 is TGTGCCACCAGTGTCTCGGGCGGGAGGGCCTACAATGAGCAGTTCTTC.

The gene calls are TRBV28 and TRBJ1-2; 11 bases align to TRBD1. The ends lost 5 bases at V and 2 bases at J; junction bases unmatched: 4. CDR1 MDHEN and CDR2 SYDVKM come from the germline V gene. This CDR3 is built from 15 residues. Here the CDR3 DNA reads TGTGCCAGCAGTGGACAGGGGGCGCGGAACTATGGCTACACCTTC. The encoded protein is CASSGQGARNYGYTF.

The chain couples TRBV6-5 to TRBJ1-6; D not resolved. CDR1 is MNHEY and CDR2 is SVGAGI in the germline V gene. The CDR3 runs to 13 residues. With 8 bases removed from V and 7 bases from J, the gap between germline ends came to 12 bases. CDR3 sequence: CASSNGGNSPLHF. The CDR3 DNA sequence: TGTGCCAGCTCCAACGGCGGGAATTCACCCCTCCACTTT.

The V gene is TRBV6-5, the J gene TRBJ2-1, with 11 bases fitting TRBD1. Germline V gene sequence: CDR1 MNHEY, CDR2 SVGAGI. V trimming: 3 bases; J trimming: 3 bases; junction bases outside the gene matches: 4. This CDR3 spans 16 amino acids. In DNA form, the CDR3 reads TGTGCCAGCAGTTATTCCGGGACAGGGGGCTACAATGAGCAGTTCTTC. This codes for CASSYSGTGGYNEQFF.

The V gene is TRBV24-1, the J gene TRBJ2-5; D call uncertain. V lost 9 bases, J lost 2 bases, and 6 bases lay in between. This CDR3 comprises 11 residues. Germline CDR1 and CDR2: KGHDR and SFDVKD. CDR3 nucleotides: TGTGCCACCGGGCTACAAGAGACCCAGTACTTC. As protein: CATGLQETQYF.

The chain employs TRBV25-1 and TRBJ1-2; TRBD1 aligns across 9 bases. Losses at the gene ends were 6 bases for V and 5 bases for J; bases not matched to a gene: 10. The germline V gene has CDR1 MGHDK and CDR2 SYGVNS. The CDR3 consists of 15 residues. DNA for the CDR3: TGTGCCAGCAGCACCCTAGGACAGGGGAGATATGGCTACACCTTC. It translates to CASSTLGQGRYGYTF.

This clone was recorded once. This chain uses TRBV5-1 with TRBJ2-7; a possible D gene is TRBD1 (6 bases). CDR1 is SGHRS, CDR2 YFSETQ, per germline. This CDR3 has 12 amino acids. V was shortened by 1 base and J by 6 bases, with 8 bases between the two germline ends. As DNA, the CDR3 is TGCGCCAGCAGCTTGAACAGGGCCGAGCAGTACTTC. Protein sequence: CASSLNRAEQYF.

V and J are TRBV7-9 and TRBJ1-5; tentative D call: TRBD1 (6 bases). This CDR3 contains 16 residues. The germline V gene has CDR1 SEHNR and CDR2 FQNEAQ (reference sequence). The V end was cut by 4 bases, the J end by 4 bases, with 17 bases between. This CDR3 is CASSSYAGQRNQPQHF. The CDR3 DNA reads TGTGCCAGCAGCTCATATGCAGGACAGCGAAATCAGCCCCAGCATTTT.

The genes are TRBV5-1 and TRBJ2-5, with a possible D match to TRBD1 (6 bases). The CDR3 loop spans 16 amino acids. Trimming cost V 3 bases and J 5 bases, with 20 bases left between them. Germline CDR1 is SGHRS and CDR2 is YFSETQ. The CDR3 loop reads CASSWTDSSGVETQYF. CDR3 coding DNA: TGCGCCAGCAGCTGGACTGACTCCTCAGGGGTCGAGACCCAGTACTTC.

The V and J genes are TRBV28 and TRBJ2-7; tentatively, D is TRBD2 (7 bases). V was cut by 0 bases and J by 4 bases, with 13 bases left in between. The CDR3 runs 15 residues. Germline CDR1 MDHEN, CDR2 SYDVKM. The CDR3: CASSLWGGGEYEQYF. CDR3 coding DNA: TGTGCCAGCAGTTTATGGGGAGGGGGGGAATACGAGCAGTACTTC.

V is TRBV24-1 and J is TRBJ2-7; D is undetermined. Trimming removed 3 bases from V and 2 bases from J, with 4 bases in between. The CDR3 runs 12 residues. Germline CDR1 reads KGHDR; CDR2 reads SFDVKD. CDR3: CATSDGPYEQYF. CDR3 nucleotide sequence: TGTGCCACCAGTGATGGGCCCTACGAGCAGTACTTC.

This chain connects TRBV9 to TRBJ2-1; 9 bases map to TRBD1. In germline, CDR1 is SGDLS, CDR2 YYNGEE. The CDR3 extends over 16 amino acids. V lost 0 bases, J lost 3 bases, and 4 bases stayed unmatched. The CDR3: CASSVEGDRVYNEQFF. Written as DNA, the CDR3 is TGTGCCAGCAGCGTAGAAGGGGACAGGGTCTACAATGAGCAGTTCTTC.

This chain links TRBV28 with TRBJ1-1, with 8 bases matching TRBD1. Trimming took 3 bases from V and 5 from J; bases not matched to a gene: 5. Germline V gene data show CDR1 as MDHEN and CDR2 as SYDVKM. The CDR3 loop spans 14 amino acids. The CDR3 DNA follows: TGTGCCAGCAGTTTCACCACAGGGGGAACTGAAGCTTTCTTT. Translating gives CASSFTTGGTEAFF.